The sample holds a few counts of the clone carrying this T cell receptor beta chain. Its specificity is unknown. These data originate in a study of cytomegalovirus exposure and HLA in healthy donors. General study results and limits: There was a cluster of highly shared sequence variants that was likely a sequencing artifact. According to a later analysis, donors in an Asian-associated ancestry cluster reportedly had fewer N-insertions than the roughly 660-donor mean. A list of 150 or so TCR beta chains associated with cytomegalovirus was given.

This CDR3 has 11 amino acids. CDR1 is LNHDA, CDR2 SQIVND, per germline (reference sequence). Trimming left V 6 bases short and J 10 bases short, with 12 bases between. A multiplex PCR was run with 60 Vbeta primers and 13 Jbeta primers. The data were produced by immunoSEQ multiplex PCR, yet TCRdb's version contains in-frame clones alone and is incomplete. The top ten hold 0.95% to 1.5% of the sample, which has 100,000 to 150,000 clones, around three quarters seen once. What was sequenced was PBMCs. This TCR came from a female donor in good health and CMV-seronegative. The chain combines TRBV19 with TRBJ1-1; no clear D gene. The DNA of the CDR3 is TGTGCCAGTAGCCAAGCGGGCGTAGCTTTCTTT. This translates into CASSQAGVAFF.